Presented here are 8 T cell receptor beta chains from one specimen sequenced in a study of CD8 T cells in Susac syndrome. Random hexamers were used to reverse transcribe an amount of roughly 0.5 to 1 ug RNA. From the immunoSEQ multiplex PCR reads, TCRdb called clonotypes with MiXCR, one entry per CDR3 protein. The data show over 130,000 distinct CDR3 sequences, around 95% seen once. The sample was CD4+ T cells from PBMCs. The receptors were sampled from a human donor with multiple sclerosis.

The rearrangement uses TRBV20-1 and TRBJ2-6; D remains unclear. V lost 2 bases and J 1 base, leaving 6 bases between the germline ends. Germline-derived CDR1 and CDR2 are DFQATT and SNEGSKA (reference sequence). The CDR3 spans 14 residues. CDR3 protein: CSARPGSGANVLTF. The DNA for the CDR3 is TGCAGTGCTAGACCCGGTTCTGGGGCCAACGTCCTGACTTTC.

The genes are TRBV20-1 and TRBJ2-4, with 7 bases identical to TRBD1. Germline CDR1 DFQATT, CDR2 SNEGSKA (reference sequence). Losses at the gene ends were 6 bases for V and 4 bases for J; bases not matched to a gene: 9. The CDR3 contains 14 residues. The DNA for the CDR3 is TGCAGTGCCCACACCCAGGGGGTGAAAAACATTCAGTACTTC. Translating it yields CSAHTQGVKNIQYF.

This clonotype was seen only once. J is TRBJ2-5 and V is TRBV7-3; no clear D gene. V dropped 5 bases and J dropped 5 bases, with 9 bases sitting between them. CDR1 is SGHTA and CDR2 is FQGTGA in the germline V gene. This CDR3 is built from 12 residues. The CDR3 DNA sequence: TGTGCCAGCAGCCCCAATCGGGAGACCCAGTACTTC. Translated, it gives CASSPNRETQYF.

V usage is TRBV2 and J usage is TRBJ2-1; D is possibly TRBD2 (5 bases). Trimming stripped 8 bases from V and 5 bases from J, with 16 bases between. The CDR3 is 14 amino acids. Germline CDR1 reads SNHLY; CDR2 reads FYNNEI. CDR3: CASERSPYDNEQFF. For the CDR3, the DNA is TGTGCCAGCGAGCGGTCACCCTATGACAATGAGCAGTTCTTC.

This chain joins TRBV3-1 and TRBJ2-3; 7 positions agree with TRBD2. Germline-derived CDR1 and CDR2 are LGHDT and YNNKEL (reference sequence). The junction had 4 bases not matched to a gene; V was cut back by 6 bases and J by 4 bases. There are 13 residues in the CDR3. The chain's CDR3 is CASRRGSADTQYF. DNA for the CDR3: TGTGCCAGCAGGCGGGGGAGCGCAGATACGCAGTATTTT.

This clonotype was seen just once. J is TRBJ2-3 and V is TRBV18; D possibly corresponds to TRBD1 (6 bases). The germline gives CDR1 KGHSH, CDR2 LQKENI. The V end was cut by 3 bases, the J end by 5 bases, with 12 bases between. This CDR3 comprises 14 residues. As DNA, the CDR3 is TGTGCCAGCTCACCCGGCAGGGGAGAAGATACGCAGTATTTT. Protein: CASSPGRGEDTQYF.

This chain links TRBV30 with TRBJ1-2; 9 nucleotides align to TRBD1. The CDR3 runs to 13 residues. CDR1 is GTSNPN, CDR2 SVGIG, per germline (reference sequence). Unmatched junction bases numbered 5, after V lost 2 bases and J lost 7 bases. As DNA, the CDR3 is TGTGCCTGGAGTTTCACAGGGGGCTCTGGCTACACCTTC. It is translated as CAWSFTGGSGYTF.

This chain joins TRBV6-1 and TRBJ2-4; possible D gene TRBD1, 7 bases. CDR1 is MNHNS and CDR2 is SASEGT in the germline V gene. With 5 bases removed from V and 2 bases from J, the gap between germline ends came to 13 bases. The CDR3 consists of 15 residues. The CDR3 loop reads CASSNRGGTKNIQYF. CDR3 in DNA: TGTGCCAGCAGTAACAGGGGAGGTACCAAAAACATTCAGTACTTC.